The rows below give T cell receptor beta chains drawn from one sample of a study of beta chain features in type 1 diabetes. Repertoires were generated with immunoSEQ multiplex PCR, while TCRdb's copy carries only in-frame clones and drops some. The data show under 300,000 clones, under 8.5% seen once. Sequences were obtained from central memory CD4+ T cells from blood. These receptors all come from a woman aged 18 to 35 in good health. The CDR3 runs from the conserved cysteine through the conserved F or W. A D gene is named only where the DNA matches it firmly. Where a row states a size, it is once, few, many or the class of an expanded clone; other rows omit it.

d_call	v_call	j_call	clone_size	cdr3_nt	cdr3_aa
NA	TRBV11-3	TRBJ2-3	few	TGTGCCAGCAGATTGGACAGAAGCAGGGATACGCAGTATTTT	CASRLDRSRDTQYF
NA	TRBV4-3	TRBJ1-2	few	TGCGCCAGCAGCCAAGATCTACAGGCCATGCTTGACTATGGCTACACCTTC	CASSQDLQAMLDYGYTF
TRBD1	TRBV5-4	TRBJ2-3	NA	TGTGCCAGCAGACCAACAGGGGGTGGGACAGATACGCAGTATTTT	CASRPTGGGTDTQYF
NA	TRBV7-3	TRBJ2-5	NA	TGTGCCAGCAGCGTAGAACTAGCAGAGACCCAGTACTTC	CASSVELAETQYF
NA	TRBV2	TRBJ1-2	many	TGTGCCTCAAGCAAGGAAGCCCAGAGCTATGGCTACACCTTC	CASSKEAQSYGYTF
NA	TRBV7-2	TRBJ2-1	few	TGTGCCAGCAGCCCATCGAGGTGGGACAATGAGCAGTTCTTC	CASSPSRWDNEQFF
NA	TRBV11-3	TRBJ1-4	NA	TGTGCCAGCAGCCGCGAGGCGGGTGAAAAACTGTTTTTT	CASSREAGEKLFF
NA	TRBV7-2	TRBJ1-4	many	TGTGCCAGCAGCTTATGGGGGATCGGTGAAAAACTGTTTTTT	CASSLWGIGEKLFF
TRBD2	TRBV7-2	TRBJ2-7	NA	TGTGCCAGCAGCTATAAGACTAGCGGGGGGTACGAGCAGTACTTC	CASSYKTSGGYEQYF
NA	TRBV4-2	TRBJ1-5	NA	TGTGCCAGCAGCCAAGATCCGAGTCTTGGGCAGCCCCAGCATTTT	CASSQDPSLGQPQHF
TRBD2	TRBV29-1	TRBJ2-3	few	TGCAGCGTGACACTAGCGGCCAGACGCACAGATACGCAGTATTTT	CSVTLAARRTDTQYF
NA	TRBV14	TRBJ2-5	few	TGTGCCAGCAGCCCCAGAAGCAAGGGAGAACAAGAGACCCAGTACTTC	CASSPRSKGEQETQYF
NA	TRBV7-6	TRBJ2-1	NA	TGTGCCAGCAGCTTAGGTGGCACAGAGCAGTTCTTC	CASSLGGTEQFF
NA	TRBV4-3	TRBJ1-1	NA	TGCGCCAGCAGCCAAGTTTTGTGGAGGACTGAAGCTTTCTTT	CASSQVLWRTEAFF
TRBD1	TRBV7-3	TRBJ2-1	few	TGTGCCAGCAGCTTAGGGGGACAGGGGGTGTCCAATGAGCAGTTCTTC	CASSLGGQGVSNEQFF
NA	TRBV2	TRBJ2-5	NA	TGTGCCAGCAGTGTGGAAGAGACCCAGTACTTC	CASSVEETQYF
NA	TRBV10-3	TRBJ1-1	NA	TGTGCCACCGGGATGGGGTTGGGCATAGAAAGGACTGAAGCTTTCTTT	CATGMGLGIERTEAFF
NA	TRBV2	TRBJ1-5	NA	TGTGCCAGCAGTGAACGGGACGGCTCCAATCAGCCCCAGCATTTT	CASSERDGSNQPQHF
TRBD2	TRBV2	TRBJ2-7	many	TGTGCCAGCAGCCACCGTGGAGCGGGACCCTACGAGCAGTACTTC	CASSHRGAGPYEQYF